Listed here are 27 T cell receptor beta chains from one sample, sequenced in a study of blood T cell repertoires in COVID-19. Generated by immunoSEQ multiplex PCR, the TCRdb table keeps only in-frame clones and is missing some. Of 210,000 or so clones listed, roughly 84% were seen once; the top ten hold under 2.5%. Sequences were obtained from peripheral blood. Receptors originate from a man in his forties or fifties with active or convalescent COVID-19.

The V gene is TRBV5-1, the J gene TRBJ2-1; a possible D gene is TRBD2 (7 bases). This CDR3 spans 15 amino acids. Trimming stripped 4 bases from V and 9 bases from J, with 20 bases between. Germline V gene lookup returns CDR1 SGHRS and CDR2 YFSETQ. The CDR3 loop is CASSPLGGGRSEQFF. The CDR3 nucleotides read TGCGCCAGCAGCCCCCTAGGGGGGGGCCGTAGTGAGCAGTTCTTC.

This chain uses TRBV30 with TRBJ1-3; tentatively, D is TRBD1 (5 bases). V lost 2 bases and J lost 3, with 11 bases in between. There are 14 residues in the CDR3. Germline V lookup: CDR1 GTSNPN, CDR2 SVGIG (reference sequence). The DNA for the CDR3 is TGTGCCTGGAGTTTCCAGGGTGGTGGAAACACCATATATTTT. This gives the protein CAWSFQGGGNTIYF.

The chain combines TRBV6-5 with TRBJ1-1, with TRBD1 matching 9 bases. CDR3 length: 15 residues. Germline V gives CDR1 MNHEY, CDR2 SVGAGI. V trimming: 2 bases; J trimming: 5 bases; junction bases outside the gene matches: 6. DNA for the CDR3: TGTGCCAGCAGTTACCCGCCGGGACAGGGTACTGAAGCTTTCTTT. Its translation: CASSYPPGQGTEAFF.

This clone was seen once. The chain uses TRBV27 and TRBJ2-1; TRBD2 matches at 9 bases. Germline CDR1 MNHEY, CDR2 SMNVEV (reference sequence). V lost 2 bases to trimming and J lost 7 bases; unmatched junction nucleotides: 6. CDR3 length: 15 amino acids. The CDR3, as DNA: TGTGCCAGCAGTTTAGGTCTAGCGGGAATGAATGAGCAGTTCTTC. It specifies CASSLGLAGMNEQFF.

The sample holds a few counts of this clone. The chain couples TRBV7-9 to TRBJ1-4; TRBD1 aligns across 8 bases. This CDR3 is 17 amino acids long. Germline V lookup: CDR1 SEHNR, CDR2 FQNEAQ (reference sequence). The V gene end was trimmed by 5 bases and the J gene end by 0 bases; junction bases not matched to a gene: 8. The CDR3 spells CASSAQDRGATNEKLFF. The CDR3 bases are TGTGCCAGCAGCGCACAAGACAGGGGCGCAACTAATGAAAAACTGTTTTTT.

The genes are TRBV27 and TRBJ2-5, with 9 positions matching TRBD2. This CDR3 is 14 amino acids long. Per germline, CDR1 MNHEY and CDR2 SMNVEV (reference sequence). Trimming cost V 3 bases and J 5 bases; bases outside gene matches: 4. As DNA, the CDR3 is TGTGCCAGCAGTTTCCGGACTAGCGACGAGACCCAGTACTTC. It encodes CASSFRTSDETQYF.

Written as DNA, the CDR3 is TGTGCCAGCAGCGTAGCAGGCAGCTACTCTGGAAACACCATATATTTT. It yields the protein CASSVAGSYSGNTIYF. The chain uses TRBV9 and TRBJ1-3; unclear D gene. This CDR3 contains 16 residues. Germline V gives CDR1 SGDLS, CDR2 YYNGEE. Trimming took 0 bases from V and 0 from J, leaving 10 bases between them. Drawing the rest from reference TRBV9 and TRBJ1-3, the complete variable domain is DSGVTQTPKHLITATGQRVTLRCSPRSGDLSVYWYQQSLDQGLQFLIQYYNGEERAKGNILERFSAQQFPDLHSELNLSSLELGDSALYFCASSVAGSYSGNTIYFGEGSWLTVV.

The table lists this clone with a count of one. The gene calls are TRBV7-3 and TRBJ1-4; 8 bases match TRBD1. Looked up from germline, CDR1 is SGHTA and CDR2 is FQGTGA. This CDR3 has 15 residues. V dropped 4 bases and J dropped 4; count of bases not matched to a gene: 5. CDR3 amino acids: CASSSGTGRNEKLFF. The CDR3 DNA is TGTGCCAGCAGCTCCGGGACAGGACGTAATGAAAAACTGTTTTTT.

The chain recombines TRBV24-1 with TRBJ2-7; D possibly corresponds to TRBD1 (6 bases). This CDR3 is built from 13 residues. Germline V gene sequence: CDR1 KGHDR, CDR2 SFDVKD. Trimming shortened V by 5 bases and J by 6 bases, and 13 bases separated the two germline ends. CDR3 DNA sequence: TGTGCCACCAGTGGATTTGAAGGGGGCGAGCAGTACTTC. Its translation: CATSGFEGGEQYF.

The V and J genes are TRBV27 and TRBJ1-1; unclear D gene. CDR1 and CDR2 from the germline V gene are MNHEY and SMNVEV (reference sequence). Trimming took off 3 bases at V and 4 bases at J, with 15 bases between the two ends. The CDR3 totals 15 residues. DNA of the CDR3: TGTGCCAGCAGTTTTCTAGGGAGAGAGGGCACTGAAGCTTTCTTT. Residues: CASSFLGREGTEAFF.

J is TRBJ1-1 and V is TRBV27, with D possibly matching TRBD1 (5 bases). The CDR3 runs 13 residues. Trimming left V 3 bases short and J 6 bases short, with 11 bases between. CDR1 is MNHEY and CDR2 is SMNVEV in the germline V gene (reference sequence). The CDR3 region has the DNA TGTGCCAGCAGTTTGACGGGGGTCCCTGAAGCTTTCTTT. This encodes CASSLTGVPEAFF.

This clone showed up many times. The chain joins TRBV5-1 to TRBJ1-1, with a weak D call TRBD1 (6 bases). From germline, CDR1 is SGHRS and CDR2 YFSETQ. The CDR3 contains 14 residues. Trimming took off 5 bases at V and 2 bases at J, with 13 bases between the two ends. CDR3 protein: CASRTGKPNTEAFF. As DNA, the CDR3 is TGCGCCAGCAGAACAGGGAAGCCAAACACTGAAGCTTTCTTT. Supplemented by reference TRBV5-1 and TRBJ1-1, the full variable domain reads KAGVTQTPRYLIKTRGQQVTLSCSPISGHRSVSWYQQTPGQGLQFLFEYFSETQRNKGNFPGRFSGRQFSNSRSEMNVSTLELGDSALYLCASRTGKPNTEAFFGQGTRLTVV.

This chain connects TRBV5-5 to TRBJ2-7, with a tentative D call TRBD1 (5 bases). The germline gives CDR1 SGHKS, CDR2 YYEKEE (reference sequence). Trimming stripped 0 bases from V and 4 bases from J, with 8 bases between. CDR3 size: 13 residues. In DNA, the CDR3 is TGTGCCAGCAGCTTGGCCAGGGCTTACGAGCAGTACTTC. It is translated as CASSLARAYEQYF.

The chain is built from TRBV27 and TRBJ2-1; TRBD1 might be the D (5 bases). The CDR3 runs 14 residues. Trimming removed 4 bases at V and 0 bases at J, with 7 bases between. Germline CDR1 reads MNHEY; CDR2 reads SMNVEV (reference sequence). CDR3 residues: CASSSTDSYNEQFF. CDR3 DNA: TGTGCCAGCAGTTCGACAGACTCCTACAATGAGCAGTTCTTC.

This chain uses TRBV30 with TRBJ1-5; tentative D call: TRBD1 (5 bases). V lost 4 bases, J lost 3 bases, and 7 bases lay in between. The germline CDR1 and CDR2 sequences are GTSNPN and SVGIG (reference sequence). There are 12 residues in the CDR3. The CDR3 DNA reads as TGTGCCTGGAACAGGAACAATCAGCCCCAGCATTTT. Encoded protein: CAWNRNNQPQHF.

V is TRBV5-3 and J is TRBJ2-4; 10 bases line up with TRBD2. TRBV5-3 is treated as an ORF (open reading frame) with a function not yet certain. J gave up 0 bases and V 1 base, and 4 bases lay outside the gene matches. The CDR3 extends over 17 amino acids. This CDR3 is CARSLLAGALAKNIQYF. CDR3 nucleotides: TGTGCCAGAAGCTTGCTAGCGGGGGCCCTAGCCAAAAACATTCAGTACTTC.

The gene calls are TRBV4-2 and TRBJ2-7; the match to TRBD1 covers 7 bases. Trimming removed 1 base from V and 0 bases from J; junction bases left unmatched: 6. The CDR3 is made up of 16 amino acids. Germline lookup yields CDR1 LGHNA and CDR2 YNFKEQ. Here the CDR3 reads CASSQGGQVSSYEQYF. The DNA of the CDR3 is TGTGCCAGCAGCCAAGGAGGACAGGTGAGCTCCTACGAGCAGTACTTC.

The chain joins TRBV25-1 to TRBJ1-1, with 11 bases matching TRBD1. Looked up from germline, CDR1 is MGHDK and CDR2 is SYGVNS. V lost 2 bases, J lost 8 bases, and 7 bases stayed unmatched. This CDR3 is 15 amino acids long. The CDR3 sequence is CASSEPGTGGFEAFF. In DNA, the CDR3 is TGTGCCAGCAGTGAACCCGGGACAGGGGGTTTCGAAGCTTTCTTT.

This clone showed up just a few times. The CDR3 sequence: CASSSSQGRETQYF. CDR3 nucleotide sequence: TGTGCCAGCAGCTCGAGCCAGGGGCGGGAGACCCAGTACTTC. The chain recombines TRBV5-4 with TRBJ2-5; D might be TRBD1 (6 bases). CDR1 and CDR2 (germline): SGHNT, YYREEE (reference sequence). The CDR3 covers 14 residues. V was clipped by 3 bases and J by 5 bases, with 14 bases between them. Filled out from reference TRBV5-4 and TRBJ2-5, the complete variable domain reads ETGVTQSPTHLIKTRGQQVTLRCSSQSGHNTVSWYQQALGQGPQFIFQYYREEENGRGNFPPRFSGLQFPNYSSELNVNALELDDSALYLCASSSSQGRETQYFGPGTRLLVL.

J is TRBJ2-7 and V is TRBV7-3; possible D gene TRBD2, 6 bases. Germline CDR1 SGHTA, CDR2 FQGTGA. V was trimmed by 5 bases and J by 6 bases, leaving 35 bases between them. The CDR3 is 20 amino acids. The CDR3 DNA reads TGTGCCAGCAGCCCCCTGGGGGGACTCGGAGGACCCCGGAGCCTAAGCGAGCAGTACTTC. Amino acid sequence: CASSPLGGLGGPRSLSEQYF.

The gene calls are TRBV7-2 and TRBJ2-1; 7 bases map to TRBD1. Germline trimming cut 3 bases from V and 0 bases from J; bases unmatched to any gene: 2. Germline V gene data show CDR1 as SGHTA and CDR2 as FQGNSA. This CDR3 comprises 15 residues. The CDR3 DNA sequence: TGTGCCAGCAGCTTTAGACAGGGCTCCTACAATGAGCAGTTCTTC. Translated, it gives CASSFRQGSYNEQFF.

This clone was observed once. The CDR3 is CASSLTGGGETQYF. CDR3 bases: TGTGCCAGCAGCCTGACAGGGGGCGGAGAGACCCAGTACTTC. V and J are TRBV7-3 and TRBJ2-5; 10 bases align to TRBD1. Losses at the gene ends were 5 bases for V and 4 bases for J; bases not matched to a gene: 4. The CDR3 is 14 amino acids. The germline gives CDR1 SGHTA, CDR2 FQGTGA.

This chain joins TRBV2 and TRBJ2-1, with 7 bases identical to TRBD2. The CDR3 has 14 amino acids. Germline V lookup: CDR1 SNHLY, CDR2 FYNNEI. After removal of 4 bases from V and 3 bases from J, the junction contained 3 bases not matched to a gene. CDR3 in amino acids: CASSGGSGYNEQFF. In DNA form, the CDR3 reads TGTGCCAGCAGTGGCGGGAGCGGCTACAATGAGCAGTTCTTC.

The gene calls are TRBV6-1 and TRBJ1-2; D is possibly TRBD1 (6 bases). This CDR3 has 14 residues. Trimming took 1 base from V and 8 from J, leaving 14 bases between them. Per germline, CDR1 MNHNS and CDR2 SASEGT. The CDR3 DNA sequence: TGTGCCAGCAGTGAAGGAAGGGGGTATACGGGCTACACCTTC. It yields the protein CASSEGRGYTGYTF.

This clone was detected a few times. The chain carries TRBV15 and TRBJ1-2, with D unclear. Trimming removed 0 bases from V and 2 bases from J, with 7 bases in between. The CDR3 runs to 14 residues. Germline lookup yields CDR1 LNHNV and CDR2 YYDKDF (reference sequence). As DNA, the CDR3 is TGTGCCACCAGCAGAGAGGCAAACAACTATGGCTACACCTTC. It yields the protein CATSREANNYGYTF. Full variable domain (remainder filled in from reference TRBV15 and TRBJ1-2): DAMVIQNPRYQVTQFGKPVTLSCSQTLNHNVMYWYQQKSSQAPKLLFHYYDKDFNNEADTPDNFQSRRPNTSFCFLDIRSPGLGDTAMYLCATSREANNYGYTFGSGTRLTVV.

The chain has TRBV11-3 and TRBJ2-3; D might be TRBD1 (5 bases). The CDR3 has 16 amino acids. The V gene lost 2 bases and the J gene lost 2 bases, with 14 bases spanning the gap. From germline, CDR1 is SGHNT and CDR2 YENEEA. The CDR3 loop reads CASSLRLAGNTDTQYF. CDR3 coding DNA: TGTGCCAGCAGCTTAAGATTGGCAGGGAACACAGATACGCAGTATTTT.

This rearrangement joins TRBV23-1 to TRBJ1-5, with a weak D call TRBD1 (6 bases). TRBV23-1 is treated as an ORF (open reading frame) with a function not yet certain. The CDR3 totals 17 residues. Trimming pared 0 bases from V and 7 bases from J, leaving 19 bases between. This CDR3 is CASSQSRRGRVRQPQHF. The CDR3 DNA reads as TGCGCCAGCAGTCAATCCCGCAGGGGAAGGGTAAGGCAGCCCCAGCATTTT.